The table lists the clone carrying this T cell receptor (beta chain) with many counts. This entry comes from a study of T cells in Graves' hyperthyroidism and ophthalmopathy. Patients aged 18 to 65 with hyperthyroidism were newly diagnosed, with duration under 2 months. On the basis of clinical symptoms, serum thyroxine and TRAb, thyroid ultrasound and orbital computed tomography, diagnoses were made. Amplification yielded TCR beta CDR3 regions, with RNA transcripts as the source. Using the HTBI primer set, a first-round RT-PCR was run on the TCR CDR3. TCRdb reprocessed the multiplex PCR reads with MiXCR, giving one entry per CDR3 protein. This table holds 300,000 to 500,000 distinct CDR3 sequences, just under 15% found once. The CDR3 runs to 16 residues. Per the germline V gene, CDR1 is DFQATT and CDR2 is SNEGSKA (reference sequence). J gave up 0 bases and V 2 bases, and 7 bases lay outside the gene matches.

The rearrangement links TRBV20-1 to TRBJ1-5; TRBD1 aligns across 7 bases. The sequencing sample was made of blood. The TCR was taken from a woman in her twenties or thirties with Graves' hyperthyroidism. The CDR3 is CSARPGQLISNQPQHF. CDR3 DNA sequence: TGCAGTGCTAGACCGGGACAGCTGATTAGCAATCAGCCCCAGCATTTT.